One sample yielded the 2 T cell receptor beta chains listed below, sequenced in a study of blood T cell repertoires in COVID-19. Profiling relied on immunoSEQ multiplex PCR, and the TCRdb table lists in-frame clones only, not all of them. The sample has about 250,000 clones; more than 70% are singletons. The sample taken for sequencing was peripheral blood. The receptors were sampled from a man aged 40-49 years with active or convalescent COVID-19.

As DNA, the CDR3 is TGTGCCTGGAGTGGGACCAGGGGCCCGAACACTGAAGCTTTCTTT. Protein: CAWSGTRGPNTEAFF. V and J are TRBV30 and TRBJ1-1, with D tentatively TRBD1 (6 bases). The length of the CDR3 is 15 residues. The V end was cut by 1 base, the J end by 1 base, with 13 bases between. Germline CDR1 is GTSNPN and CDR2 is SVGIG (reference sequence).

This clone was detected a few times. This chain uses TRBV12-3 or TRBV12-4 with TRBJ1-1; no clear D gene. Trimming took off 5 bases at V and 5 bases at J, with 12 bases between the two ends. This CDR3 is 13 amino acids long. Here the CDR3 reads CASSRTRETEAFF. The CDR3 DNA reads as TGTGCCAGCAGTAGGACGCGGGAGACTGAAGCTTTCTTT.